This T cell receptor (beta chain) was recorded in a study of sequential checkpoint blockade in melanoma. Study-level information: Patients were randomized 1:1 to nivolumab-then-ipilimumab or ipilimumab-then-nivolumab first-line. TCRβ was sequenced from DNA of 90 to 95 pretreatment tumors.

Treatment specified: randomized to nivolumab then ipilimumab (arm A) or the reverse (arm B). V was trimmed by 5 bases and J by 1 base, leaving 9 bases between them. Germline lookup yields CDR1 SGDLS and CDR2 YYNGEE. The CDR3 totals 13 residues. The method was immunoSEQ multiplex PCR; TCRdb's version includes in-frame clones alone and lacks a portion of them. The repertoire holds approximately 6,400 clones, with under 25% as singletons. This chain connects TRBV9 to TRBJ1-1; D call uncertain. The source material was tumor tissue (inferred from file names), sampled from a patient given nivolumab and ipilimumab in sequence. The origin of this receptor is a human donor with melanoma. DNA of the CDR3: TGTGCCAGCAGTAAACAGCCGAACACTGAAGCTTTCTTT. Translation: CASSKQPNTEAFF.